One and the same sample provided the 3 T cell receptor beta chains below, sequenced in a study of cytomegalovirus exposure and HLA in healthy donors. The PCR contained 60 Vbeta and 13 Jbeta primers. Sequencing was performed with immunoSEQ multiplex PCR; in TCRdb, only in-frame clones are kept and a portion is missing. The sample shows more than 85,000 clones, 75% to 85% of them seen only once. Sequencing used PBMCs. The source is a female donor in good health and CMV-seropositive.

This clone was seen a handful of times. The V gene is TRBV21-1, the J gene TRBJ1-2; the DNA was not compared with TRBD1, the D call given in the table. TRBV21-1 is tagged as a pseudogene. The CDR3 sequence is 15 residues long. CDR3 residues: CASSKDRALSYGYTF. The CDR3 bases are TGTGCCAGCAGCAAAGACAGGGCTCTGAGCTATGGCTACACCTTC.

This chain connects TRBV2 to TRBJ2-7, with 7 bases that match TRBD1. V lost 9 bases, J lost 2 bases, and 7 bases stayed unmatched. The CDR3 is 13 residues long. Per germline, CDR1 SNHLY and CDR2 FYNNEI. In DNA form, the CDR3 reads TGTGCCAGTATGGGACAGTCGCCCTACGAGCAGTACTTC. Its protein is CASMGQSPYEQYF.

This chain connects TRBV19 to TRBJ2-1; 8 nucleotides line up with TRBD2. From germline, CDR1 is LNHDA and CDR2 SQIVND (reference sequence). The CDR3 consists of 15 residues. The junction had 9 bases not matched to a gene; V was cut back by 7 bases and J by 4 bases. Here the CDR3 DNA reads TGTGCCAGTACCCCGGGAGGGGGGCTTTACAATGAGCAGTTCTTC. It yields the protein CASTPGGGLYNEQFF. Filled out from reference TRBV19 and TRBJ2-1, the complete variable domain reads DGGITQSPKYLFRKEGQNVTLSCEQNLNHDAMYWYRQDPGQGLRLIYYSQIVNDFQKGDIAEGYSVSREKKESFPLTVTSAQKNPTAFYLCASTPGGGLYNEQFFGPGTRLTVL.